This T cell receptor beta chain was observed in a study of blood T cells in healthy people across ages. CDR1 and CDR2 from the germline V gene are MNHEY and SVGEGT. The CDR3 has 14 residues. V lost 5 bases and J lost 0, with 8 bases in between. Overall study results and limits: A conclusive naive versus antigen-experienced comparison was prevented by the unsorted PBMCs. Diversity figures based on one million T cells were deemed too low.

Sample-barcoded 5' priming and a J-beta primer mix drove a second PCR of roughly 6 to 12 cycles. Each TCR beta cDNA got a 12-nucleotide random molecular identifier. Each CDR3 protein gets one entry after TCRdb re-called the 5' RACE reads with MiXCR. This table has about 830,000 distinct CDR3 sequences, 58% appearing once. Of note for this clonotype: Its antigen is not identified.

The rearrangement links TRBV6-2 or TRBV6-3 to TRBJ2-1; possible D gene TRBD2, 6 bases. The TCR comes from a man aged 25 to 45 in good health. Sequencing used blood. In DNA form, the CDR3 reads TGTGCCAGCAGTATTAGCGGCTCCTACAATGAGCAGTTCTTC. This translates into CASSISGSYNEQFF.